Below, 2 T cell receptor beta chains from the same sample are listed, as sequenced in a study of beta chain features in type 1 diabetes. Findings and caveats of the study: Significant though moderate, a shortening of TCRB CDR3s appeared in all four CD4+ subsets of Type 1 diabetes patients.

The whole isolated RNA underwent reverse transcription, so sequencing captured expressed TCRB transcripts. Assay used: immunoSEQ multiplex PCR; TCRdb lists only in-frame clones, some missing. This sample has 300,000 to 450,000 clones, with around a tenth found just once. What these receptors recognize is not known. Sample: central memory CD4+ T cells from blood. These receptors all stem from a man in his thirties or forties with type 1 diabetes.

This clone has a handful of counts. The chain joins TRBV6-5 to TRBJ1-1; D might be TRBD1 (6 bases). This CDR3 comprises 13 residues. The V gene's germline CDR1 is MNHEY and CDR2 SVGAGI. The germline V and J ends were trimmed by 5 bases and 0 bases, with 7 bases remaining between them. The CDR3 bases are TGTGCCAGCAGTACAGGGATGAACACTGAAGCTTTCTTT. Translating it yields CASSTGMNTEAFF.

This clone was found a few times. This chain joins TRBV5-6 and TRBJ1-4; D may be TRBD1 (5 bases). The CDR3 loop spans 15 amino acids. CDR1 SGHDT and CDR2 YYEEEE come from the germline V gene. Trimming pared 6 bases from V and 3 bases from J, leaving 15 bases between. The CDR3 DNA sequence: TGTGCCAGCAACACTTTCGGAGGGGCTAATGAAAAACTGTTTTTT. Translating it yields CASNTFGGANEKLFF. The full variable domain, completed using reference TRBV5-6 and TRBJ1-4, is DAGVTQSPTHLIKTRGQQVTLRCSPKSGHDTVSWYQQALGQGPQFIFQYYEEEERQRGNFPDRFSGHQFPNYSSELNVNALLLGDSALYLCASNTFGGANEKLFFGSGTQLSVL.